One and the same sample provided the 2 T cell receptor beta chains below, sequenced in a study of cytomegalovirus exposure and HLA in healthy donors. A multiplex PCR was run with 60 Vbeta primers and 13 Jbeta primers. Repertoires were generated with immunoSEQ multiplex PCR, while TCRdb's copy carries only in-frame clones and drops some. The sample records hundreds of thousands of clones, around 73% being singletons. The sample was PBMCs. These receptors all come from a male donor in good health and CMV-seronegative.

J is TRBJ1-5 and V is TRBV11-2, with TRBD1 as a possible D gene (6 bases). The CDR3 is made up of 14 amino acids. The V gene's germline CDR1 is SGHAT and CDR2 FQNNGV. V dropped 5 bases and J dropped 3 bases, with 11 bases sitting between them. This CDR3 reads CASSLDRPNQPQHF. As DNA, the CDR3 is TGTGCCAGCAGCCTTGACAGGCCCAATCAGCCCCAGCATTTT.

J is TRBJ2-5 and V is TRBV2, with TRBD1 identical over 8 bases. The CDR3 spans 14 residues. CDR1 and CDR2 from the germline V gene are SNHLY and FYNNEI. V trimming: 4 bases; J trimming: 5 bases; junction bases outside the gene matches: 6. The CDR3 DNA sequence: TGTGCCAGCAGTGGGCGGACAGGGAGGGAGACCCAGTACTTC. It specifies CASSGRTGRETQYF.